Following are 13 T cell receptor beta chains from one sample sequenced in a study of blood T cell repertoires in COVID-19. Generated by immunoSEQ multiplex PCR, the TCRdb table keeps only in-frame clones and is missing some. The data show 200,000 to 300,000 clones, with approximately 92% seen just once and 2.5% to 3% held by the top ten. The sample was peripheral blood. The receptors were gathered from a person aged 18 to 30 with COVID-19, enrolled during active disease.

This clone was counted once. This chain connects TRBV7-8 to TRBJ1-5, with D unclear. CDR1 SGHVS and CDR2 FQNEAQ come from the germline V gene. CDR3 size: 13 residues. V lost 0 bases and J 9 bases, leaving 9 bases between the germline ends. CDR3 in amino acids: CASSLAVGWPQHF. Written as DNA, the CDR3 is TGTGCCAGCAGCTTAGCGGTCGGGTGGCCCCAGCATTTT. The full variable domain, completed using reference TRBV7-8 and TRBJ1-5, is GAGVSQSPRYKVAKRGQDVALRCDPISGHVSLFWYQQALGQGPEFLTYFQNEAQLDKSGLPSDRFFAERPEGSVSTLKIQRTQQEDSAVYLCASSLAVGWPQHFGDGTRLSIL.

The gene calls are TRBV19 and TRBJ2-1; 7 nucleotides line up with TRBD2. There are 13 residues in the CDR3. Germline V gene lookup returns CDR1 LNHDA and CDR2 SQIVND (reference sequence). V trimming: 3 bases; J trimming: 5 bases; junction bases outside the gene matches: 1. The CDR3 sequence: CASSIGTNNEQFF. The DNA of the CDR3 is TGTGCCAGTAGTATCGGGACTAACAATGAGCAGTTCTTC.

The chain combines TRBV5-1 with TRBJ2-2; D is possibly TRBD2 (5 bases). The V gene's germline CDR1 is SGHRS and CDR2 YFSETQ. The V end lost 7 bases, the J end lost 5 bases, and 6 bases lay between the germline ends. The CDR3 consists of 11 residues. CDR3 sequence: CASRETGELFF. Written as DNA, the CDR3 is TGCGCCAGCCGGGAAACCGGGGAGCTGTTTTTT.

The chain has TRBV27 and TRBJ2-3; D is undetermined. CDR3 size: 13 residues. Germline assignment: CDR1 MNHEY and CDR2 SMNVEV (reference sequence). Trimming removed 7 bases from V and 0 bases from J, with 8 bases in between. In DNA form, the CDR3 reads TGTGCCAGCACCCCCTCTAGCACAGATACGCAGTATTTT. Protein sequence: CASTPSSTDTQYF.

The chain combines TRBV5-6 with TRBJ1-2; the match to TRBD1 covers 11 bases. The germline V gene encodes CDR1 SGHDT and CDR2 YYEEEE. This CDR3 is built from 16 residues. The V and J ends lost 4 bases and 7 bases, in that order; junction bases with no gene match: 12. CDR3 amino acids: CASSAGTGGSLRGYTF. CDR3 nucleotide sequence: TGTGCCAGCAGCGCGGGGACAGGGGGTTCTCTCCGTGGCTACACCTTC.

This chain joins TRBV4-1 and TRBJ2-5, with D tentatively TRBD2 (5 bases). This CDR3 is 13 amino acids long. In germline, CDR1 is MGHRA, CDR2 YSYEKL. Trimming took 4 bases from V and 1 from J, leaving 7 bases between them. The CDR3 DNA is TGCGCCAGCAGCCGTGGACTCCAAGAGACCCAGTACTTC. Its translation: CASSRGLQETQYF.

This chain uses TRBV5-4 with TRBJ2-2; possibly TRBD2 for D (7 bases). Germline V gene lookup returns CDR1 SGHNT and CDR2 YYREEE (reference sequence). The CDR3 contains 17 residues. Trimming removed 5 bases from V and 0 bases from J, with 17 bases in between. The CDR3 sequence: CASRRRGGASNTGELFF. CDR3 in DNA: TGTGCCAGCAGACGGAGGGGGGGCGCCTCGAACACCGGGGAGCTGTTTTTT.

V and J are TRBV7-9 and TRBJ2-1; D is unclear. Trimming took off 5 bases at V and 7 bases at J, with 9 bases between the two ends. This CDR3 comprises 12 residues. From germline, CDR1 is SEHNR and CDR2 FQNEAQ (reference sequence). The CDR3 region is CASSPRQNEQFF. The CDR3 DNA reads as TGTGCCAGCAGCCCGAGACAAAATGAGCAGTTCTTC.

This chain joins TRBV23-1 and TRBJ2-3; D might be TRBD1 (6 bases). TRBV23-1 is recorded as an ORF, its role being uncertain. The CDR3 spans 16 residues. The ends were cut back, 4 bases at V and 3 bases at J, with 17 bases in the middle. The CDR3 sequence is CASSPSGTRGTDTQYF. In DNA, the CDR3 is TGCGCCAGCAGTCCCTCCGGGACAAGGGGGACAGATACGCAGTATTTT.

V gene TRBV4-1 combines with J gene TRBJ2-2; perhaps TRBD2 as D (6 bases). V lost 5 bases to trimming and J lost 4 bases, with 17 bases between them. This CDR3 is built from 16 residues. The V gene's germline CDR1 is MGHRA and CDR2 YSYEKL. CDR3 coding DNA: TGCGCCAGCAGCATCCTTGGGCTAGCGAGCACCGGGGAGCTGTTTTTT. Its translation: CASSILGLASTGELFF.

The chain joins TRBV28 to TRBJ2-1; tentatively, D is TRBD2 (5 bases). Germline lookup yields CDR1 MDHEN and CDR2 SYDVKM. V shed 6 bases and J shed 1 base, with 19 bases lying between them. This CDR3 is built from 17 residues. CDR3 coding DNA: TGTGCCAGCAGAGGGTCGAGTGGGAGAAGGTCCTACAATGAGCAGTTCTTC. Translation gives CASRGSSGRRSYNEQFF.

V and J are TRBV5-1 and TRBJ2-2, with TRBD1 as a possible D gene (5 bases). CDR1 is SGHRS and CDR2 is YFSETQ in the germline V gene. The CDR3 is made up of 15 amino acids. Trimming stripped 0 bases from V and 2 bases from J, with 8 bases between. The CDR3 DNA reads TGCGCCAGCAGCTTGGTACAGGACAACACCGGGGAGCTGTTTTTT. Its translation is CASSLVQDNTGELFF.

The chain has TRBV11-2 and TRBJ2-1, with D tentatively TRBD2 (5 bases). V dropped 1 base and J dropped 0 bases, with 10 bases sitting between them. The CDR3 covers 16 residues. The germline V gene encodes CDR1 SGHAT and CDR2 FQNNGV. The CDR3 nucleotides are TGTGCCAGCAGCTTAGGAGAGCGGAGCTCCTACAATGAGCAGTTCTTC. It specifies CASSLGERSSYNEQFF.